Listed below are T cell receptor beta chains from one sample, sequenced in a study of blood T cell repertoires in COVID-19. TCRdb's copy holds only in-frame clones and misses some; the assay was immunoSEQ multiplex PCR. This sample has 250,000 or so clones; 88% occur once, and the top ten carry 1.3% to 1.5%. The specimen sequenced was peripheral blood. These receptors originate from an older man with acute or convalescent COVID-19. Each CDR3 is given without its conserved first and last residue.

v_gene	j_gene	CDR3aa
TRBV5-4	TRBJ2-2	ASSLEGGPSTGELF
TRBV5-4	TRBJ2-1	ASSPGGSGSWSYNEQF
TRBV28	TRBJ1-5	ASSLDRGYANQPQH
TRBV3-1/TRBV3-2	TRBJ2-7	ASSVAGTPYEQY
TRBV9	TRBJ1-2	ASSFGQGTYGYT
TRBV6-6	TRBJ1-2	ASSQRGAHGYT
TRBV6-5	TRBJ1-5	ASSSTADQPQH
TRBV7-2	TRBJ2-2	ASSLNPPTATGELF
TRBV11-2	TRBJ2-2	ASSLEFTDVVVGNTGELF
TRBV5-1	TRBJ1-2	ASSLVMEGYGYT
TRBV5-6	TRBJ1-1	ASSAGTGRRNTEAF
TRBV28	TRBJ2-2	AITRLAGVTGELF